This TCR beta chain emerged from a study of control samples from healthy donors and cancer patients. CDR1 is ENHRY, CDR2 SYGVKD, per germline. The CDR3 length is 14 residues. V was pared by 8 bases and J by 5 bases, with 10 bases of the junction left unmatched. Measured with immunoSEQ multiplex PCR; TCRdb has only the in-frame clones, and not every one. The profile shows 150,000 to 190,000 clones, over 85% of them singletons. This receptor was obtained from a man aged 45-65 years in good health. V gene TRBV10-3 combines with J gene TRBJ2-7; 9 nucleotides align to TRBD1. The material sequenced was blood. This CDR3 is CAIRPGQGNHEQYF. Here the CDR3 DNA reads TGTGCCATCCGCCCCGGACAGGGGAACCACGAGCAGTACTTC.